A single sample is the source of the 2 T cell receptor beta chains below, sequenced in a study of shared clonotypes between healthy human individuals. The table came from immunoSEQ multiplex PCR; TCRdb's copy has only in-frame clones and leaves some out. The repertoire holds 2 million to 3 million clones, with approximately 93% as singletons. The specimen was naive CD4+ T cells from PBMCs. Subset in this sample: CD45RA+ positively selected. The receptors come from a man aged 18 to 30 in good health. Some clones in this sample may be carry-over from other donors' samples.

This chain links TRBV27 with TRBJ2-7, with 12 bases identical to TRBD1. V was pared by 1 base and J by 2 bases, with 12 bases of the junction left unmatched. This CDR3 region has 19 residues. In germline, CDR1 is MNHEY, CDR2 SMNVEV (reference sequence). The CDR3 DNA is TGTGCCAGCAGTTTATGGGGGAGCCAACGGGACAGGGGGCCCTACGAGCAGTACTTC. Translating gives CASSLWGSQRDRGPYEQYF.

In this sample, this clone turned up a few times. This chain connects TRBV6-5 to TRBJ2-7, with 7 bases lining up with TRBD1. V lost 10 bases and J lost 6; bases outside the gene matches: 6. The CDR3 runs 11 residues. Per the germline V gene, CDR1 is MNHEY and CDR2 is SVGAGI. CDR3 sequence reads: CATKGAGEQYF. CDR3 DNA sequence: TGTGCCACCAAGGGGGCTGGCGAGCAGTACTTC.